What follows are 22 T cell receptor beta chains derived from one specimen sequenced in a study of persistence of HIV-infected CD4 T cells. These receptors' targets are unknown. This was the immunoSEQ version 4 assay in survey mode. Here immunoSEQ multiplex PCR was the method, and the copy in TCRdb shows in-frame clones only, minus some. The profile shows roughly 32,000 clones, 82% of them singletons. Overlapping HIV-1 Gag 15-mer peptides at around 0.91 ug per peptide per mL were used. CD40L-negative CD69-negative CD45RO-high memory CD4+ T cells were sorted as populations depleted of antigen-responding cells. The sample consisted of CD4+ T cells sorted from PBMCs after roughly 18-hour stimulation, taken from a patient who received antiretroviral therapy. The source is an adult woman with HIV who was CMV-seropositive.

This chain joins TRBV11-3 and TRBJ1-3; tentative D call: TRBD1 (6 bases). V dropped 5 bases and J dropped 2 bases, with 10 bases sitting between them. The CDR3 has 14 amino acids. Germline CDR1 and CDR2: SGHNT and YENEEA. The CDR3 region is CASSQGQPGNTIYF. CDR3 DNA sequence: TGTGCCAGCAGCCAAGGACAGCCTGGAAACACCATATATTTT.

This chain connects TRBV16 to TRBJ2-3; TRBD2 matches at 14 bases. With 6 bases clipped from V and 1 base from J, the junction kept 12 bases outside the gene matches. Per the germline V gene, CDR1 is KGHSY and CDR2 is FQNENV. The CDR3 loop spans 19 amino acids. CDR3 bases: TGTGCCAGCAGACGACCGGGGACTAGCGGGAGAAGGGGCACAGATACGCAGTATTTT. Protein: CASRRPGTSGRRGTDTQYF. Full variable domain (remainder filled in from reference TRBV16 and TRBJ2-3): GEEVAQTPKHLVRGEGQKAKLYCAPIKGHSYVFWYQQVLKNEFKFLISFQNENVFDETGMPKERFSAKCLPNSPCSLEIQATKLEDSAVYFCASRRPGTSGRRGTDTQYFGPGTRLTVL.

This rearrangement joins TRBV3-1 (or the pseudogene TRBV3-2) to TRBJ2-3, with 7 bases fitting TRBD1. Germline CDR1 LGHDT, CDR2 YNNKEL (reference sequence). V lost 1 base and J lost 4; bases outside the gene matches: 5. The CDR3 totals 15 residues. The DNA of the CDR3 is TGTGCCAGCAGCCAAGGTCCGCAGGGGGCAGATACGCAGTATTTT. It specifies CASSQGPQGADTQYF.

The V gene is TRBV5-5, the J gene TRBJ2-2, with D uncertain. The V gene's germline CDR1 is SGHKS and CDR2 YYEKEE (reference sequence). Trimming took off 4 bases at V and 7 bases at J, with 14 bases between the two ends. CDR3 size: 14 residues. This CDR3 is CASSPRLLGGELFF. DNA of the CDR3: TGTGCCAGCAGCCCCCGGTTGCTGGGCGGGGAGCTGTTTTTT.

V is TRBV3-1 (or the pseudogene TRBV3-2) and J is TRBJ2-3; D is unresolved. Germline-derived CDR1 and CDR2 are LGHDT and YNNKEL (reference sequence). V lost 4 bases and J lost 3, with 8 bases in between. The CDR3 is made up of 13 amino acids. The CDR3 region is CASSPPGTDTQYF. The DNA for the CDR3 is TGTGCCAGCAGCCCCCCCGGTACAGATACGCAGTATTTT.

The rearrangement joins TRBV5-4 to TRBJ2-2, with a weak D call TRBD1 (5 bases). The V end was cut by 1 base, the J end by 0 bases, with 7 bases between. The CDR3 is made up of 15 amino acids. The germline gives CDR1 SGHNT, CDR2 YYREEE (reference sequence). CDR3 coding DNA: TGTGCCAGCAGCTTGCGGACATCGAACACCGGGGAGCTGTTTTTT. This codes for CASSLRTSNTGELFF.

The chain is built from TRBV27 and TRBJ2-5, with D perhaps given as TRBD1 or TRBD2 (5 bases each). Germline V gene data show CDR1 as MNHEY and CDR2 as SMNVEV (reference sequence). The CDR3 length is 14 residues. Between the trimmed V and J ends, which lost 1 base and 4 bases, there was a span of 10 bases. CDR3 residues: CASSLLGEIETQYF. The CDR3, as DNA: TGTGCCAGCAGTTTATTGGGGGAGATAGAGACCCAGTACTTC.

The V gene is TRBV6-5, the J gene TRBJ2-6; D not resolved. Per the germline V gene, CDR1 is MNHEY and CDR2 is SVGAGI. Between the trimmed V and J ends, which lost 8 bases and 2 bases, there was a span of 7 bases. CDR3 length equals 13 residues. CDR3 DNA: TGTGCCAGCTCTCGGACTGGGGCCAACGTCCTGACTTTC. Its protein is CASSRTGANVLTF.

The genes are TRBV3-1 (or the pseudogene TRBV3-2) and TRBJ2-7; D ambiguous. CDR3 length: 13 residues. CDR1 LGHDT and CDR2 YNNKEL come from the germline V gene (reference sequence). With 1 base removed from V and 9 bases from J, the gap between germline ends came to 13 bases. The DNA for the CDR3 is TGTGCCAGCAGCCAAGGGTCGGCCGGGTGGCAGTACTTC. It encodes CASSQGSAGWQYF.

This clone was counted between two and nine times. The chain couples TRBV9 to TRBJ1-2, with no clear D. This CDR3 has 12 amino acids. Trimming left V 5 bases short and J 8 bases short, with 13 bases between. The germline V gene has CDR1 SGDLS and CDR2 YYNGEE. DNA of the CDR3: TGTGCCAGCAGGGAGGCCAGTAACGGCTACACCTTC. This encodes CASREASNGYTF.

V usage is TRBV6-6 and J usage is TRBJ2-7; the match to TRBD1 covers 12 bases. This CDR3 has 14 residues. Germline V gene sequence: CDR1 MNHNY, CDR2 SVGAGI (reference sequence). J was trimmed by 5 bases and V by 7 bases; bases with no gene match: 6. The CDR3 spells CASNPGTGGDEQYF. The CDR3 DNA reads TGTGCCAGCAATCCCGGGACAGGGGGCGACGAGCAGTACTTC.

This chain connects TRBV20-1 to TRBJ1-1; the D is unclear. Germline V gene sequence: CDR1 DFQATT, CDR2 SNEGSKA (reference sequence). The CDR3 totals 11 residues. Trimming shortened V by 3 bases and J by 8 bases, and 10 bases separated the two germline ends. The CDR3 coding sequence is TGCAGTGCTAGGGCATCAGAAGAAGCTTTCTTT. It encodes CSARASEEAFF.

In nucleotides, the CDR3 is TGTGCCAGCAGCGGTTATCGGGACACTGAAGCTTTCTTT. It yields the protein CASSGYRDTEAFF. The genes are TRBV2 and TRBJ1-1; D ambiguous. The germline CDR1 and CDR2 sequences are SNHLY and FYNNEI. The CDR3 has 13 amino acids. The V and J ends lost 6 bases and 3 bases respectively, with 11 bases between them. The entire variable domain, with the rest obtained from reference TRBV2 and TRBJ1-1, is as follows: EPEVTQTPSHQVTQMGQEVILRCVPISNHLYFYWYRQILGQKVEFLVSFYNNEISEKSEIFDDQFSVERPDGSNFTLKIRSTKLEDSAMYFCASSGYRDTEAFFGQGTRLTVV.

The CDR3 bases are TGTGCCAGGACGATAAAGGAGCTCACTAACTATGGCTACACCTTC. It is translated as CARTIKELTNYGYTF. V and J are TRBV2 and TRBJ1-2; the D is unclear. Germline CDR1 SNHLY, CDR2 FYNNEI. The CDR3 sequence is 15 residues long. Deletions cut 9 bases from V and 0 bases from J, with 17 bases between.

The rearrangement uses TRBV10-1 and TRBJ1-1; D uncertain. Looked up from germline, CDR1 is WNHNN and CDR2 is SYGVQD (reference sequence). CDR3 size: 16 residues. Trimming took 3 bases from V and 8 from J, leaving 22 bases between them. The CDR3 loop is CASSEGSGTRPPEAFF. The CDR3, as DNA: TGCGCCAGCAGTGAAGGTTCGGGCACACGGCCTCCAGAAGCTTTCTTT.

This chain joins TRBV19 and TRBJ1-1; no clear D gene. From germline, CDR1 is LNHDA and CDR2 SQIVND (reference sequence). The germline V and J ends were trimmed by 5 bases and 2 bases, with 12 bases remaining between them. The CDR3 runs 14 residues. As DNA, the CDR3 is TGTGCCAGTAGTCCCGCGCCGCAAAACACTGAAGCTTTCTTT. This translates into CASSPAPQNTEAFF.

This clone was counted only a few times. The rearrangement uses TRBV19 and TRBJ1-1; tentatively, D is TRBD1 (6 bases). CDR1 and CDR2 (germline): LNHDA, SQIVND (reference sequence). V was trimmed by 9 bases and J by 1 base, leaving 15 bases between them. This CDR3 region has 14 residues. Here the CDR3 DNA reads TGTGCCAGCTCGCCGGGACACAAGAACACTGAAGCTTTCTTT. Translated, it gives CASSPGHKNTEAFF.

As to this clone: One end of the junction varies from germline; a read error may be responsible. The CDR3 DNA is TGCGCCAGCAGTCAAGGGGGCACGGCCTACAATGAGCAGTTCTTC. Encoded protein: CASSQGGTAYNEQFF. The chain recombines TRBV4-1 with TRBJ2-1; 7 nucleotides align to TRBD1. Per germline, CDR1 MGHRA and CDR2 YSYEKL. This CDR3 region has 15 residues.

The chain carries TRBV9 and TRBJ1-2; perhaps TRBD1 as D (5 bases). The length of the CDR3 is 15 residues. Between the trimmed V and J ends, which lost 3 bases and 2 bases, there was a span of 14 bases. The germline V gene encodes CDR1 SGDLS and CDR2 YYNGEE. The CDR3 DNA is TGTGCCAGCAGCGCATCCTTAGGACACAACTATGGCTACACCTTC. It translates to CASSASLGHNYGYTF.

This CDR3 is CAISEGAGKNTGELFF. CDR3 nucleotides: TGTGCCATCAGTGAGGGGGCAGGGAAAAACACCGGGGAGCTGTTTTTT. This chain links TRBV10-3 with TRBJ2-2; TRBD1 might be the D (5 bases). Trimming took 2 bases from V and 2 from J, leaving 12 bases between them. CDR3 length: 16 amino acids. In germline, CDR1 is ENHRY, CDR2 SYGVKD.

V is TRBV27 and J is TRBJ2-5; the D is unclear. The V end lost 6 bases, the J end lost 7 bases, and 12 bases lay between the germline ends. This CDR3 region has 12 residues. Germline CDR1 is MNHEY and CDR2 is SMNVEV (reference sequence). For the CDR3, the DNA is TGTGCCAGCAGCTCTGACGGACGGACCCAGTACTTC. Translated, it gives CASSSDGRTQYF.

Only a few counts were recorded for this clone. The rearrangement uses TRBV18 and TRBJ2-7, with 9 bases lining up with TRBD1. V gave up 4 bases and J gave up 2 bases; unmatched junction bases: 6. The CDR3 runs 15 residues. The germline V gene encodes CDR1 KGHSH and CDR2 LQKENI. The chain's CDR3 is CASSQPGQGTYEQYF. CDR3 nucleotides: TGTGCCAGCTCACAACCCGGACAGGGGACCTACGAGCAGTACTTC.